This T cell receptor (beta chain) came from a study of beta chain features in type 1 diabetes. On the study more broadly: Patient and healthy donor groups were alike in age, gender and cell yields. Across the samples, 100 million to 130 million sorted cells were examined in total. General observations from the study: Type 1 diabetes patients had moderately but significantly shorter TCRB CDR3s in all four CD4+ subsets.

Every isolated RNA sample was fully reverse transcribed, so sequencing captured expressed TCRB transcripts. Here immunoSEQ multiplex PCR was the method, and the copy in TCRdb shows in-frame clones only, minus some. The sample yields around 140,000 clones, about 10% seen once. This clone was detected only a few times. Its antigen is currently unknown. CD45RO/CCR7/CD25/CD127/CD95/CD27 sorting isolated CD4+ naive, central memory, regulatory and stem cell-like memory cells. With V trimmed by 3 bases and J by 5 bases, 10 bases remained unmatched. Germline CDR1 MGHRA, CDR2 YSYEKL. This CDR3 is built from 16 residues.

Sequencing input: central memory CD4+ T cells from blood. The sequence was obtained from a man aged 25-45 years with type 1 diabetes. The chain uses TRBV4-1 and TRBJ2-5; TRBD1 matches at 9 bases. CDR3 coding DNA: TGCGCCAGCAGCCAGTGGGGGACAGGGTCGGAGGAGACCCAGTACTTC. Amino acids: CASSQWGTGSEETQYF.